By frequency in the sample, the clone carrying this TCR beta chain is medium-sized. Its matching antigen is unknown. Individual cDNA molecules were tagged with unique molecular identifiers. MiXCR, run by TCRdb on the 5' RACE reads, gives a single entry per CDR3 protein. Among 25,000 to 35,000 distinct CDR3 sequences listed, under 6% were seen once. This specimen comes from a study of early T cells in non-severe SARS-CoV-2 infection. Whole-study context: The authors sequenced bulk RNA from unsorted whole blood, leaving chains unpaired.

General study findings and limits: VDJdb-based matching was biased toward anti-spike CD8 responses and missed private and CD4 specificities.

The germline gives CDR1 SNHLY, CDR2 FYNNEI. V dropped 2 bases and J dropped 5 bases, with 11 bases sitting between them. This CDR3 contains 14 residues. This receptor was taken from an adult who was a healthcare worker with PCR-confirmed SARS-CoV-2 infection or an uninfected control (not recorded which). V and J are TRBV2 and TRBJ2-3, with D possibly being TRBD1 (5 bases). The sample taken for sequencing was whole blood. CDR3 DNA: TGTGCCAGCAGTGAAAGGGGCCCACAAGATACGCAGTATTTT. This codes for CASSERGPQDTQYF. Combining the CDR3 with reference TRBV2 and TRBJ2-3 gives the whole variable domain EPEVTQTPSHQVTQMGQEVILRCVPISNHLYFYWYRQILGQKVEFLVSFYNNEISEKSEIFDDQFSVERPDGSNFTLKIRSTKLEDSAMYFCASSERGPQDTQYFGPGTRLTVL.